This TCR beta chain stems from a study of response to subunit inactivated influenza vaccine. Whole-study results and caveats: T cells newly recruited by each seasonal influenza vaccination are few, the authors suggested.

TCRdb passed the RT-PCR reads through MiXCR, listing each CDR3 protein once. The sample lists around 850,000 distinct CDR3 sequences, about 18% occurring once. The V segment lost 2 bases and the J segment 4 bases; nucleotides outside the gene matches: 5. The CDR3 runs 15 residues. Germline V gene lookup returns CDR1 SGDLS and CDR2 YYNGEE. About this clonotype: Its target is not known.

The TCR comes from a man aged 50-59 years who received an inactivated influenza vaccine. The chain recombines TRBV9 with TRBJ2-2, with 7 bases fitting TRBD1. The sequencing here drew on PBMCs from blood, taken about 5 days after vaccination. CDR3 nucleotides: TGTGCCAGCAGCGTTCGAGAGGGGGCCACCGGGGAGCTGTTTTTT. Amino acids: CASSVREGATGELFF.